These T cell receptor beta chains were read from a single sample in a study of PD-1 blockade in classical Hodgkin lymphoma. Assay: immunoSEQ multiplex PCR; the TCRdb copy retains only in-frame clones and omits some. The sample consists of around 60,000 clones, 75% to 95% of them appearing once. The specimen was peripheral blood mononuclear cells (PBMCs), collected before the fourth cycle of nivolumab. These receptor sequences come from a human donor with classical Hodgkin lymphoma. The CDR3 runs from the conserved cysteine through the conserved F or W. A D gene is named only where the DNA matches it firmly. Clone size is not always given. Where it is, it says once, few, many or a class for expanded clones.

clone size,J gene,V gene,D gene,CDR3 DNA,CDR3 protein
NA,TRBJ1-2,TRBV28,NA,TGTGCCGCCTCCGGCGGGTCAGCACCCTATGGCTACACCTTC,CAASGGSAPYGYTF
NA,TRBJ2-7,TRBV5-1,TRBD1,TGCGCCAGCAGCTTAGGGACAGGGGGCTACGAGCAGTACTTC,CASSLGTGGYEQYF
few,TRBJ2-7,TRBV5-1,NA,TGCGCCAGCAGGAGGTGGACAGACTCCTACGAGCAGTACTTC,CASRRWTDSYEQYF
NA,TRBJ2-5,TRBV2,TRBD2,TGTGCCAGCAGCCTACTAGCGGGGGACGACCAAGAGACCCAGTACTTC,CASSLLAGDDQETQYF
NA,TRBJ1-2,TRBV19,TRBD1,TGTGCCAGCAGACAGGGGAATTCCCCCTATGGCTACACCTTC,CASRQGNSPYGYTF
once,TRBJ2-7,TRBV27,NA,TGTGCCAGCAGTCCTTCAAGTCCGAGCTCCTACGAGCAGTACTTC,CASSPSSPSSYEQYF
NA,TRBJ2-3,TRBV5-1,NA,TGCGCCAGCAGCTTGGAGGTGGTGGGAGATACGCAGTATTTT,CASSLEVVGDTQYF
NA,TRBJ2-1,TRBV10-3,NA,TGTGCCATCAGTGCAGGTATTGGGTTAAATATGGGAGGTCAGCAGTTCTTC,CAISAGIGLNMGGQQFF
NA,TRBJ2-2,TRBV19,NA,TGTGCCAGTATGTCTAGGGCGAGGACCGGGGAGCTGTTTTTT,CASMSRARTGELFF
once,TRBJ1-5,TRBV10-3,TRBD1,TGTGCCATCAGTGAGGACAGGGTTCTCAATCAGCCCCAGCATTTT,CAISEDRVLNQPQHF
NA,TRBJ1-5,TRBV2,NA,TGTGCCAGCGCCCGCCAGGCCCTCCGCGAGCCCCAGCATTTT,CASARQALREPQHF
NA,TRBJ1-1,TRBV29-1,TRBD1,TGCAGCGTTGAGTACAGGGGGATGAACACTGAAGCTTTCTTT,CSVEYRGMNTEAFF
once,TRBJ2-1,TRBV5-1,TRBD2,TGCGCCAGCAGCATACTAGCGGGGGGGCTGGAGCAGTTCTTC,CASSILAGGLEQFF
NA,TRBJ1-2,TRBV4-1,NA,TGCGCCAGCAGCCAAGTCCCCGTAACGGGGGCCTATGGCTACACCTTC,CASSQVPVTGAYGYTF
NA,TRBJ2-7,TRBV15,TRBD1,TGTGCCACCAGCGGCACAGGGGCCGAGCAGTACTTC,CATSGTGAEQYF
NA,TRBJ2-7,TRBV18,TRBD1,TGTGCCAGCTCACAGGGACAGGGAGGCGAGCAGTACTTC,CASSQGQGGEQYF
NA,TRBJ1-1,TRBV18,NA,TGTGCCAGCTCTACCATACAAGACACTGAAGCTTTCTTT,CASSTIQDTEAFF
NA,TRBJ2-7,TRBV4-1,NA,TGCGCCAGCAGCCAAGAAGGGGGACTGTATTCCCGCCGGGACGAGCAGTACTTC,CASSQEGGLYSRRDEQYF
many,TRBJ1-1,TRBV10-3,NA,TGTGCCATCAGTCGGATGGACACTGAAGCTTTCTTT,CAISRMDTEAFF
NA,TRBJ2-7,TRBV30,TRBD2,TGTGCCTGCTTAACTAGCGAAACCTACGAGCAGTACTTC,CACLTSETYEQYF
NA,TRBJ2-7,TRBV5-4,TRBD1,TGTGCCAGCAGCCCGACAGGGGATGACGAGCAGTACTTC,CASSPTGDDEQYF
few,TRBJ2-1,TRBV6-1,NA,TGTGCCAGCATGGGGATTGCCTACAATGAGCAGTTCTTC,CASMGIAYNEQFF
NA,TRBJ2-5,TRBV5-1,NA,TGCGCCAGCAGCTCAAGCGGGACATCCGAAGAGACCCAGTACTTC,CASSSSGTSEETQYF
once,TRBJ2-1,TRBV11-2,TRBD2,TGTGCCAGCAGCTTAAACAGGCGGGGGGTCGATGAGCAGTTCTTC,CASSLNRRGVDEQFF
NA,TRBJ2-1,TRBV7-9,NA,TGTGCCAGCAGCCGTTACCTAGTTAATGAGCAGTTCTTC,CASSRYLVNEQFF
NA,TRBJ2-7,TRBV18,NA,TGTGCCAGCTCACCTTTCCCAGAGGCTGAGCAGTACTTC,CASSPFPEAEQYF
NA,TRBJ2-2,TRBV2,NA,TGTGCCAGCAGCATTGATTACACCGGGGAGCTGTTTTTT,CASSIDYTGELFF
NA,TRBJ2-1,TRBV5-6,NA,TGTGCCAGCAGCCCAGAGGGACCCTCCTACAATGAGCAGTTCTTC,CASSPEGPSYNEQFF
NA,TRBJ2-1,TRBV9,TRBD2,TGTGCCAGCAGCGTAGTCGGTGGCGGGGGAGCTCCCTACAATGAGCAGTTCTTC,CASSVVGGGGAPYNEQFF
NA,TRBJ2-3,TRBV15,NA,TGTGCCACCAGCGCCATTGGTGGCACAGATACGCAGTATTTT,CATSAIGGTDTQYF
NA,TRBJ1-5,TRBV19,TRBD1,TGTGCCAGTAGTATCACCGGGACAGGAGTCAATCAGCCCCAGCATTTT,CASSITGTGVNQPQHF
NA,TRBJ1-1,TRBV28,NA,TGTGCCAGCAGTTTCCGGAAGAACACTGAAGCTTTCTTT,CASSFRKNTEAFF
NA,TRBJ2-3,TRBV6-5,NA,TGTGCCAGCAGGGGGTACACAGATACGCAGTATTTT,CASRGYTDTQYF
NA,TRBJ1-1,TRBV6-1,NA,TGTGCCAGCAGTCTCCGGGCAGGGCCTAACACTGAAGCTTTCTTT,CASSLRAGPNTEAFF
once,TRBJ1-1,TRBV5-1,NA,TGCGCCAGCAGCTTGGCCGGGAACACTGAAGCTTTCTTT,CASSLAGNTEAFF
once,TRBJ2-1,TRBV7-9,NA,TGTGCCAGCAGCCTCCATAAGCTCCTCTCGTACAATGAGCAGTTCTTC,CASSLHKLLSYNEQFF
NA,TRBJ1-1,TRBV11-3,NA,TGTGCCAGCAGCTTATATCCCGGGGCTGAAGCTTTCTTT,CASSLYPGAEAFF
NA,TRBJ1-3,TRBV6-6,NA,TGTGCCAGCAGTGAGAACTCTGGAAACACCATATATTTT,CASSENSGNTIYF
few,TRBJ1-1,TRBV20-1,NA,TGCAGTGGCGCAGAGAACACTGAAGCTTTCTTT,CSGAENTEAFF
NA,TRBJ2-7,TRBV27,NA,TGTGCCAGCAGTTATCAACTAGAATCGCTCGAGCAGTACTTC,CASSYQLESLEQYF
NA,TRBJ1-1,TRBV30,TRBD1,TGTGCCCGGACAGGGGTGGGCACTGAAGCTTTCTTT,CARTGVGTEAFF
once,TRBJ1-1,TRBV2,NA,TGTGCCAGCATTAGATCAGGGAACACTGAAGCTTTCTTT,CASIRSGNTEAFF
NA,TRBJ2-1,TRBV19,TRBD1,TGTGCCAGTAGTATCCTAGGGACAGGGCACTACAATGAGCAGTTCTTC,CASSILGTGHYNEQFF
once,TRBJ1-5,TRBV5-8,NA,TGTGCCAGCAGCTTGGGGCCCCAGCATTTT,CASSLGPQHF
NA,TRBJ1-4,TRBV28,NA,TGTGCCAGCAGTTCATCTCCCTTATTTAATGAAAAACTGTTTTTT,CASSSSPLFNEKLFF
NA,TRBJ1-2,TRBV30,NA,TGTGCCTGGAGTGTCGAGGGGAGTTTAAATGGCTACACCTTC,CAWSVEGSLNGYTF
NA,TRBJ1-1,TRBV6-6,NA,TGTGCCAGCAGGTCAGCAAGTACGAACACTGAAGCTTTCTTT,CASRSASTNTEAFF
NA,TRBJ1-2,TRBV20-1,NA,TGCAGTACTCGCGAGCTCTTCGGCTACACCTTC,CSTRELFGYTF
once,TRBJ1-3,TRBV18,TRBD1,TGTGCCAGCAGACAGGGGGCCGATGGAAACACCATATATTTT,CASRQGADGNTIYF
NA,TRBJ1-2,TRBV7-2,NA,TGTGCCAGCAGCACTGAGCCTTATGGCTACACCTTC,CASSTEPYGYTF
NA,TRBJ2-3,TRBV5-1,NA,TGCGCCAGCAGCTTGGGCGGCGGGACCACAGATACGCAGTATTTT,CASSLGGGTTDTQYF
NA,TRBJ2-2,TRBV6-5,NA,TGTGCCAGCAGTTATCGTGGACAGAACACCGGGGAGCTGTTTTTT,CASSYRGQNTGELFF
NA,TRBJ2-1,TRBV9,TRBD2,TGTGCCAGCAGCGTACTAGCGGGGTGGGGCAATGAGCAGTTCTTC,CASSVLAGWGNEQFF
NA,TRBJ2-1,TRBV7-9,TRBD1,TGTGCCAGCAGCCCCTCCCGGGACAGGGTTTATGAGCAGTTCTTC,CASSPSRDRVYEQFF